Each of the 8 T cell receptor beta chains below was sequenced from the same sample in a study of shared clonotypes between healthy human individuals. This table comes from immunoSEQ multiplex PCR, and its TCRdb copy is limited to in-frame clones, with some not included. The sample lists some 320,000 clones; roughly 87% were seen once. Sequencing was performed on memory CD8+ T cells sorted from blood. Subset defined: CD45RO+ cells pooled with CCR7-negative TemRA cells. Receptor source: a man aged 18 to 29 in good health.

The CDR3 spells CASSEGGGTEAFF. CDR3 in DNA: TGTGCCAGCAGCGAGGGGGGCGGCACTGAAGCTTTCTTT. The J gene is TRBJ1-1, the V gene TRBV9, with D perhaps matching TRBD1 (6 bases). Per germline, CDR1 SGDLS and CDR2 YYNGEE. Deletions cut 3 bases from V and 4 bases from J, with 10 bases between. This CDR3 region has 13 residues.

This sequence joins TRBV2 and TRBJ1-4, with no clear D. This CDR3 contains 15 residues. The germline V gene has CDR1 SNHLY and CDR2 FYNNEI. V was clipped by 8 bases and J by 14 bases, with 27 bases between them. This CDR3 reads CASLQSLDNEAKLFF. The DNA of the CDR3 is TGTGCCAGCCTACAATCCCTTGACAATGAGGCAAAGCTGTTTTTT. The complete variable domain, with remaining parts taken from reference TRBV2 and TRBJ1-4, reads EPEVTQTPSHQVTQMGQEVILRCVPISNHLYFYWYRQILGQKVEFLVSFYNNEISEKSEIFDDQFSVERPDGSNFTLKIRSTKLEDSAMYFCASLQSLDNEAKLFFGSGTQLSVL.

V and J are TRBV11-2 and TRBJ2-2, with 7 positions matching TRBD2. This CDR3 is 16 amino acids long. The V and J ends lost 5 bases and 0 bases, in that order; junction bases with no gene match: 6. CDR1 and CDR2 (germline): SGHAT, FQNNGV. The CDR3 DNA sequence: TGTGCCAGCAGCAGCTGGGACTACCCGAACACCGGGGAGCTGTTTTTT. Translation: CASSSWDYPNTGELFF.

This chain joins TRBV5-1 and TRBJ2-5; TRBD1 is a possible D gene (5 bases). CDR3 size: 15 residues. V was cut by 3 bases and J by 1 base, with 13 bases left in between. Germline CDR1 is SGHRS and CDR2 is YFSETQ. The CDR3 here is CASSWGGTLQETQYF. The DNA for the CDR3 is TGCGCCAGCAGCTGGGGCGGAACACTCCAAGAGACCCAGTACTTC. The entire variable domain, with the rest obtained from reference TRBV5-1 and TRBJ2-5, is as follows: KAGVTQTPRYLIKTRGQQVTLSCSPISGHRSVSWYQQTPGQGLQFLFEYFSETQRNKGNFPGRFSGRQFSNSRSEMNVSTLELGDSALYLCASSWGGTLQETQYFGPGTRLLVL.

The genes are TRBV7-6 and TRBJ1-5; D perhaps matches TRBD1 (5 bases). CDR1 and CDR2 from the germline V gene are SGHVS and FNYEAQ. V was clipped by 1 base and J by 3 bases, with 19 bases between them. The CDR3 has 18 residues. This chain's CDR3 is CASSLGPRGAIYNQPQHF. In DNA, the CDR3 is TGTGCCAGCAGCTTAGGGCCGCGAGGGGCCATCTACAATCAGCCCCAGCATTTT.

About this clone: Different DNA sequences within this sample yield the same CDR3. V and J are TRBV6-1 and TRBJ2-7, with D perhaps TRBD1 or TRBD2 (6 bases each). In germline, CDR1 is MNHNS, CDR2 SASEGT. The CDR3 consists of 14 residues. Trimming took 3 bases from V and 2 from J, leaving 11 bases between them. Here the CDR3 reads CASSEGGFPYEQYF. CDR3 in DNA: TGTGCCAGCAGTGAGGGGGGCTTTCCCTACGAGCAGTACTTC.

The rearrangement links TRBV5-4 to TRBJ2-7, with D perhaps matching TRBD2 (6 bases). V gave up 2 bases and J gave up 1 base, with 7 bases separating them. Germline V CDR1 and CDR2: SGHNT, YYREEE (reference sequence). The CDR3 sequence is 13 residues long. This chain's CDR3 is CASSFGGSYEQYF. The CDR3 bases are TGTGCCAGCAGCTTTGGAGGGTCCTACGAGCAGTACTTC.

The rearrangement uses TRBV5-1 and TRBJ2-7, with D possibly being TRBD2 (7 bases). V was shortened by 2 bases and J by 5 bases, with 20 bases between the two germline ends. This CDR3 region has 16 residues. Germline values: CDR1 SGHRS, CDR2 YFSETQ. CDR3 amino acids: CASSFFQRGAGDEQYF. The CDR3 DNA is TGCGCCAGCAGCTTCTTTCAACGGGGGGCAGGTGACGAGCAGTACTTC.